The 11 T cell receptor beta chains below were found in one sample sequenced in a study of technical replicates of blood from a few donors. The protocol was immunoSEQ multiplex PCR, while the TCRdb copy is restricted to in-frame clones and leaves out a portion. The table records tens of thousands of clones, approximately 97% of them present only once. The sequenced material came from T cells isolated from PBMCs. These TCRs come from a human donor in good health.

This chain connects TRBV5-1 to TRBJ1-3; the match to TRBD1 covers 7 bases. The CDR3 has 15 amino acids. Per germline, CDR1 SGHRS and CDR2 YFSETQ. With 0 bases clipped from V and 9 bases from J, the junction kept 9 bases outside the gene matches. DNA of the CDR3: TGCGCCAGCAGCTTGGGACAGGGCGAGGCAAGCACCATATATTTT. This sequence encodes CASSLGQGEASTIYF.

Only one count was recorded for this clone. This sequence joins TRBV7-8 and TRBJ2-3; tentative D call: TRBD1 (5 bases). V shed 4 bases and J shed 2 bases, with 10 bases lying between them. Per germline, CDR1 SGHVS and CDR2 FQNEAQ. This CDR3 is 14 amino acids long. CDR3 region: CASSSPGYTDTQYF. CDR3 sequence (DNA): TGTGCCAGCAGCTCCCCAGGGTACACAGATACGCAGTATTTT. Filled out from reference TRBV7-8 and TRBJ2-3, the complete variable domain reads GAGVSQSPRYKVAKRGQDVALRCDPISGHVSLFWYQQALGQGPEFLTYFQNEAQLDKSGLPSDRFFAERPEGSVSTLKIQRTQQEDSAVYLCASSSPGYTDTQYFGPGTRLTVL.

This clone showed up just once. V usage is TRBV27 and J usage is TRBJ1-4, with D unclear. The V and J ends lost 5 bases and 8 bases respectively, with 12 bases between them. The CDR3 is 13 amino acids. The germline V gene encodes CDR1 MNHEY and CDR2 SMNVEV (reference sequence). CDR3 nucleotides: TGTGCCAGCAGTGGGTTTGGGAGGGAAAAACTGTTTTTT. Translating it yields CASSGFGREKLFF.

CDR3 DNA sequence: TGCAGCGTTGGGATACAGGGGGCCATCTACGAGCAGTACTTC. Amino acid sequence: CSVGIQGAIYEQYF. This chain links TRBV29-1 with TRBJ2-7; 9 bases match TRBD1. Germline CDR1 and CDR2: SQVTM and ANQGSEA. The CDR3 length is 14 residues. Trimming took 4 bases from V and 3 from J; bases not matched to a gene: 7.

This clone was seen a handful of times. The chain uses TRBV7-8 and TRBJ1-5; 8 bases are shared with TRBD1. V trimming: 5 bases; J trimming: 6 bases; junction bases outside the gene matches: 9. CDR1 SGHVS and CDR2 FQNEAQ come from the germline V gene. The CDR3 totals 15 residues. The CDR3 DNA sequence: TGTGCCAGCAGCCGTGACAGGGGTCCATCTCAGCCCCAGCATTTT. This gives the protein CASSRDRGPSQPQHF.

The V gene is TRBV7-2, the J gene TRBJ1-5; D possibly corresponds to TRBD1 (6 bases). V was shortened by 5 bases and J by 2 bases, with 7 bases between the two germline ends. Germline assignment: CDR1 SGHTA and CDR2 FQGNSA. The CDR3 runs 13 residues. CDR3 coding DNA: TGTGCCAGCAGCAGACAGGGCAATCAGCCCCAGCATTTT. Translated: CASSRQGNQPQHF.

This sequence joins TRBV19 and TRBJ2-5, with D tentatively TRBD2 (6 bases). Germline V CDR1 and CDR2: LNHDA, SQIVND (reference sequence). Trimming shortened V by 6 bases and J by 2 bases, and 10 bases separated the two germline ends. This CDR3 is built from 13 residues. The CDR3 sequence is CASSTGLQETQYF. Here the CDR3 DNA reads TGTGCCAGTAGCACGGGACTTCAAGAGACCCAGTACTTC. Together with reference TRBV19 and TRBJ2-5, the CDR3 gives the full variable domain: DGGITQSPKYLFRKEGQNVTLSCEQNLNHDAMYWYRQDPGQGLRLIYYSQIVNDFQKGDIAEGYSVSREKKESFPLTVTSAQKNPTAFYLCASSTGLQETQYFGPGTRLLVL.

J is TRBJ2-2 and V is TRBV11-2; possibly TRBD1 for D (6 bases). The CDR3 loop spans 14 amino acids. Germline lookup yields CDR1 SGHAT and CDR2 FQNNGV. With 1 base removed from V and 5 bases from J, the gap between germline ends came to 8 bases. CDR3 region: CASSLGRGTGELFF. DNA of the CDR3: TGTGCCAGCAGCTTAGGCAGGGGAACCGGGGAGCTGTTTTTT.

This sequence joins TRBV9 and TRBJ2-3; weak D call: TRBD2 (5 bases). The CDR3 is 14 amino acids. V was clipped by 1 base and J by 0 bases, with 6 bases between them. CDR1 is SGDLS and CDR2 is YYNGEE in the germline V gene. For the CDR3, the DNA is TGTGCCAGCAGCGTACTAGCTAGCACAGATACGCAGTATTTT. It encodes CASSVLASTDTQYF.

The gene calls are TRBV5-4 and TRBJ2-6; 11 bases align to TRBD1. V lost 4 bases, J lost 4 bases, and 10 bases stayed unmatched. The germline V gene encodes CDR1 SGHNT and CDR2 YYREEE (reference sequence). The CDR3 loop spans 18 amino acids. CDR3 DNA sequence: TGTGCCAGCAGCCGGGGGGACAGGGGGACCTCGGGGGCCAACGTCCTGACTTTC. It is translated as CASSRGDRGTSGANVLTF. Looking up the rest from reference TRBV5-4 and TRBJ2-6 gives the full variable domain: ETGVTQSPTHLIKTRGQQVTLRCSSQSGHNTVSWYQQALGQGPQFIFQYYREEENGRGNFPPRFSGLQFPNYSSELNVNALELDDSALYLCASSRGDRGTSGANVLTFGAGSRLTVL.

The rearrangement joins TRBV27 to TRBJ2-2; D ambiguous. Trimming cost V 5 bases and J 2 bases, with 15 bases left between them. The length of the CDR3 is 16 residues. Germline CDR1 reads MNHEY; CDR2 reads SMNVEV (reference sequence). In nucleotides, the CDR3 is TGTGCCAGCAGTCTACCCGAACAGCTTAACACCGGGGAGCTGTTTTTT. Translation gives CASSLPEQLNTGELFF.